This is a list of T cell receptor beta chains from one sample in a study of CD8+CD57+ T cells in acquired aplastic anemia. TCRdb redid the calling of the reads with MiXCR, one entry per CDR3 protein. The sample has about 160,000 distinct CDR3 sequences, roughly 48% seen once. The sequencing input was sorted CD4+, CD8+, or CD8+CD57+ T cells (not recorded which) from PBMCs. The origin of the receptors is a human donor with aplastic anemia. Each CDR3 is given with its conserved first and last residue. The D gene is left open where the match is weak. Some rows have no size entry. The others give once, few or many, or a class for an expanded clone.

abundance: .; j_gene: TRBJ2-2; len: 14; d_gene: .; v_gene: TRBV24-1; CDR3nt: TGTGCCACCAGTGATTTTAGGGGAACCGGGGAGCTGTTTTTT; CDR3aa: CATSDFRGTGELFF
abundance: .; j_gene: TRBJ2-3; len: 12; d_gene: .; v_gene: TRBV20-1; CDR3nt: TGCAGTGCTAATAGGGGAGCAGATACGCAGTATTTT; CDR3aa: CSANRGADTQYF
abundance: many; j_gene: TRBJ2-1; len: 15; d_gene: .; v_gene: TRBV11-3; CDR3nt: TGTGCCAGCAGTCTCAGTCGTTTCTCCTACAATGAGCAGTTCTTC; CDR3aa: CASSLSRFSYNEQFF
abundance: .; j_gene: TRBJ1-5; len: 16; d_gene: .; v_gene: TRBV6-1; CDR3nt: TGTGCCAGCAGTCCCGGGCCCCATATAGGGAATCAGCCCCAGCATTTT; CDR3aa: CASSPGPHIGNQPQHF
abundance: many; j_gene: TRBJ2-1; len: 15; d_gene: TRBD2; v_gene: TRBV7-3; CDR3nt: TGTGCCAGCAGCTTCCTAGCGGGGGTCGGCAATGAGCAGTTCTTC; CDR3aa: CASSFLAGVGNEQFF
abundance: .; j_gene: TRBJ2-7; len: 17; d_gene: .; v_gene: TRBV4-1; CDR3nt: TGCGCCAGCAGCCAAGCCACCCCGGGGGTGGGGAGGAACGAGCAGTACTTC; CDR3aa: CASSQATPGVGRNEQYF
abundance: many; j_gene: TRBJ2-5; len: 15; d_gene: TRBD1; v_gene: TRBV9; CDR3nt: TGTGCCAGCAGCACCGACAGGGTCAGGGCGGAGACCCAGTACTTC; CDR3aa: CASSTDRVRAETQYF
abundance: .; j_gene: TRBJ2-7; len: 13; d_gene: .; v_gene: TRBV24-1; CDR3nt: TGTGCCACCAGTGATTTGGGGGGTGACGAGCAGTACTTC; CDR3aa: CATSDLGGDEQYF
abundance: .; j_gene: TRBJ2-5; len: 12; d_gene: TRBD2; v_gene: TRBV29-1; CDR3nt: TGCAGCATAACGGGGGGTGGCGAGACCCAGTACTTC; CDR3aa: CSITGGGETQYF
abundance: .; j_gene: TRBJ2-5; len: 15; d_gene: .; v_gene: TRBV24-1; CDR3nt: TGTGCCACCAGTGCCGGCAGGGGGGGCCGGGAGACCCAGTACTTC; CDR3aa: CATSAGRGGRETQYF
abundance: .; j_gene: TRBJ1-1; len: 19; d_gene: TRBD1; v_gene: TRBV5-1; CDR3nt: TGCGCCAGCAGCTTGACACAGGGGGCGCGGGCCCTACTGAACACTGACGCTTTCTTT; CDR3aa: CASSLTQGARALLNTDAFF
abundance: .; j_gene: TRBJ2-7; len: 15; d_gene: .; v_gene: TRBV20-1; CDR3nt: TGCAGTGCCCTCCTCCGGGCAGACCTCTTCTACGAGCAGTACTTC; CDR3aa: CSALLRADLFYEQYF
abundance: .; j_gene: TRBJ2-7; len: 15; d_gene: TRBD1; v_gene: TRBV10-1; CDR3nt: TGCGCCAGCATTATGGATGGCCAGGGGGCTTGGGAGCAGTACTTC; CDR3aa: CASIMDGQGAWEQYF
abundance: .; j_gene: TRBJ2-2; len: 17; d_gene: TRBD1; v_gene: TRBV15; CDR3nt: TGTGCCACCAGCAGAGACCCTGGGACAGGGCGGCCCGGGGAGCTGTTTTTT; CDR3aa: CATSRDPGTGRPGELFF
abundance: many; j_gene: TRBJ1-6; len: 15; d_gene: .; v_gene: TRBV19; CDR3nt: TGTGCCAGTAGCTCTGACGGGACGCACAATTCACCCCTCCACTTT; CDR3aa: CASSSDGTHNSPLHF
abundance: many; j_gene: TRBJ2-2; len: 14; d_gene: .; v_gene: TRBV9; CDR3nt: TGTGCCAGCAGCGTAGCTCAGAACACCGGGGAGCTGTTTTTT; CDR3aa: CASSVAQNTGELFF
abundance: many; j_gene: TRBJ2-5; len: 13; d_gene: .; v_gene: TRBV15; CDR3nt: TGTGCCACCAGCAGACAGCTACAAGAGACCCAGTACTTC; CDR3aa: CATSRQLQETQYF
abundance: few; j_gene: TRBJ2-6; len: 15; d_gene: TRBD1; v_gene: TRBV29-1; CDR3nt: TGCAGCGCGAATACAGGGGCTGCTGGGGCCAACGTCCTGACTTTC; CDR3aa: CSANTGAAGANVLTF
abundance: many; j_gene: TRBJ2-7; len: 12; d_gene: .; v_gene: TRBV7-9; CDR3nt: TGTGCCAGCAGCCCGGACCTCTACGAGCAGTACTTC; CDR3aa: CASSPDLYEQYF
abundance: .; j_gene: TRBJ2-7; len: 15; d_gene: .; v_gene: TRBV7-9; CDR3nt: TGTGCCAGCAGCTTAGAGGGCGGAGTTAACTACGAGCAGTACTTC; CDR3aa: CASSLEGGVNYEQYF
abundance: few; j_gene: TRBJ2-1; len: 14; d_gene: TRBD1; v_gene: TRBV24-1; CDR3nt: TGTGCCACCAGTGTGGGACAGGGCGGGGGTGAGCAGTTCTTC; CDR3aa: CATSVGQGGGEQFF
abundance: .; j_gene: TRBJ2-1; len: 16; d_gene: .; v_gene: TRBV20-1; CDR3nt: TGCAGTGCTAGCGGGGGTGCGCCCTTGGTTCGCAATGAGCAGTTCTTC; CDR3aa: CSASGGAPLVRNEQFF
abundance: many; j_gene: TRBJ1-2; len: 14; d_gene: .; v_gene: TRBV7-8; CDR3nt: TGTGCCAGCAGCCGAAATATCAAGGGTGGGGGCTACACCTTC; CDR3aa: CASSRNIKGGGYTF
abundance: many; j_gene: TRBJ1-1; len: 13; d_gene: .; v_gene: TRBV9; CDR3nt: TGTGCCAGCAGCCCCACAAGGGAGACTCGAGACTTCTTT; CDR3aa: CASSPTRETRDFF
abundance: .; j_gene: TRBJ2-7; len: 15; d_gene: TRBD1; v_gene: TRBV19; CDR3nt: TGTGCCAGTAGAAGTGTTCCGGGACAGGGCTACGAGCAGTACTTC; CDR3aa: CASRSVPGQGYEQYF
abundance: many; j_gene: TRBJ1-1; len: 16; d_gene: TRBD1; v_gene: TRBV4-3; CDR3nt: TGCGCCAGCAGCCAGGGGGATACAGGGGGCTGGACTGAAGCTTTCTTT; CDR3aa: CASSQGDTGGWTEAFF
abundance: .; j_gene: TRBJ2-3; len: 16; d_gene: TRBD2; v_gene: TRBV6-5; CDR3nt: TGTGCCAGCAGTTATTCTAGCGGGAGGGACACAGATACGCAGTATTTT; CDR3aa: CASSYSSGRDTDTQYF
abundance: .; j_gene: TRBJ2-2; len: 15; d_gene: .; v_gene: TRBV7-9; CDR3nt: TGTGCCAGCAGCGTAGGGGGTGCCAACACCGGGGAGCTGTTTTTT; CDR3aa: CASSVGGANTGELFF
abundance: .; j_gene: TRBJ1-2; len: 13; d_gene: .; v_gene: TRBV6-1; CDR3nt: TGTGCCAGCAGGCCCGGGACGTTAGAGGGCTACACCTTC; CDR3aa: CASRPGTLEGYTF
abundance: .; j_gene: TRBJ2-7; len: 13; d_gene: .; v_gene: TRBV20-1; CDR3nt: TGCAGTGCTAGCCAGGCCCGGGTGGGGGGGCAGTACTTC; CDR3aa: CSASQARVGGQYF
abundance: few; j_gene: TRBJ1-1; len: 13; d_gene: TRBD1; v_gene: TRBV6-5; CDR3nt: TGTGCCAGCAGTTATGCAGGGGGGACTGAAGCTTTCTTT; CDR3aa: CASSYAGGTEAFF